One and the same sample provided the 24 T cell receptor beta chains below, sequenced in a study of blood T cell repertoires in COVID-19. Some clones are missing from TCRdb's copy, which holds only in-frame ones; the method was immunoSEQ multiplex PCR. The table includes about 280,000 clones, approximately 83% detected once. Material for sequencing was peripheral blood. The source of these receptors is a woman under 40 who had recovered from COVID-19.

This clone turned up a few times. This sequence joins TRBV7-8 and TRBJ2-7; 8 bases are shared with TRBD1. Germline-derived CDR1 and CDR2 are SGHVS and FQNEAQ. The ends lost 3 bases at V and 5 bases at J; junction bases unmatched: 15. The CDR3 contains 17 residues. CDR3 sequence: CASSFRDRFLFRDEQYF. CDR3 bases: TGTGCCAGCAGCTTTCGGGACAGGTTCCTCTTTCGGGACGAGCAGTACTTC.

This chain connects TRBV11-2 to TRBJ1-4, with a possible D match to TRBD1 (6 bases). Trimming removed 4 bases at V and 3 bases at J, with 12 bases between. Germline V gene lookup returns CDR1 SGHAT and CDR2 FQNNGV. The CDR3 extends over 15 amino acids. CDR3 DNA sequence: TGTGCCAGCAGCTACACCGGGACACCTAATGAAAAACTGTTTTTT. This gives the protein CASSYTGTPNEKLFF.

The chain couples TRBV19 to TRBJ1-4; D is unresolved. CDR3 length equals 18 residues. Germline CDR1 LNHDA, CDR2 SQIVND (reference sequence). Trimming stripped 9 bases from V and 7 bases from J, with 30 bases between. In DNA form, the CDR3 reads TGTGCCAGCCTGAGAACCGCTGGTCGCGGGAGACGTGGTGAAAAACTGTTTTTT. Protein: CASLRTAGRGRRGEKLFF. Full variable domain (rest looked up from reference TRBV19 and TRBJ1-4): DGGITQSPKYLFRKEGQNVTLSCEQNLNHDAMYWYRQDPGQGLRLIYYSQIVNDFQKGDIAEGYSVSREKKESFPLTVTSAQKNPTAFYLCASLRTAGRGRRGEKLFFGSGTQLSVL.

The chain has TRBV7-2 and TRBJ2-3, with 12 bases fitting TRBD2. This CDR3 has 16 residues. Germline trimming cut 5 bases from V and 2 bases from J; bases unmatched to any gene: 5. Germline CDR1 reads SGHTA; CDR2 reads FQGNSA. The CDR3 bases are TGTGCCAGCAGCCGGGGACTAGCGGGCGCCACAGATACGCAGTATTTT. Protein sequence: CASSRGLAGATDTQYF.

This chain uses TRBV9 with TRBJ2-2, with 13 bases aligning to TRBD2. V gave up 3 bases and J gave up 0 bases; unmatched junction bases: 5. The CDR3 sequence is 18 residues long. The germline V gene has CDR1 SGDLS and CDR2 YYNGEE. The CDR3 sequence: CASSAGTSGTSNTGELFF. CDR3 DNA: TGTGCCAGCAGCGCGGGGACTAGCGGGACTTCGAACACCGGGGAGCTGTTTTTT. Drawing the rest from reference TRBV9 and TRBJ2-2, the complete variable domain is DSGVTQTPKHLITATGQRVTLRCSPRSGDLSVYWYQQSLDQGLQFLIQYYNGEERAKGNILERFSAQQFPDLHSELNLSSLELGDSALYFCASSAGTSGTSNTGELFFGEGSRLTVL.

This clone was found a few times. The chain uses TRBV9 and TRBJ1-1; 9 bases fit TRBD1. CDR1 is SGDLS and CDR2 is YYNGEE in the germline V gene. Unmatched junction bases numbered 4, after V lost 5 bases and J lost 5 bases. There are 13 residues in the CDR3. CDR3 sequence: CASSPGTGTEAFF. The CDR3 nucleotides are TGTGCCAGCAGTCCCGGGACAGGGACTGAAGCTTTCTTT. The full variable domain, its missing parts supplied by reference TRBV9 and TRBJ1-1, is DSGVTQTPKHLITATGQRVTLRCSPRSGDLSVYWYQQSLDQGLQFLIQYYNGEERAKGNILERFSAQQFPDLHSELNLSSLELGDSALYFCASSPGTGTEAFFGQGTRLTVV.

Remarks on this clone: Other DNA sequences in the same sample also yield this CDR3. The J gene is TRBJ2-7, the V gene TRBV7-2; TRBD2 matches at 8 bases. CDR3 length: 15 residues. The V gene's germline CDR1 is SGHTA and CDR2 FQGNSA. Losses at the gene ends were 1 base for V and 3 bases for J; bases not matched to a gene: 5. The CDR3 sequence is CASSLDSGGVYEQYF. CDR3 nucleotides: TGTGCCAGCAGCTTAGACAGCGGGGGTGTCTACGAGCAGTACTTC.

V is TRBV29-1 and J is TRBJ2-5; D is possibly TRBD1 (5 bases). The CDR3 length is 14 residues. Germline-derived CDR1 and CDR2 are SQVTM and ANQGSEA. Trimming cost V 3 bases and J 0 bases, with 11 bases left between them. DNA of the CDR3: TGCAGCGTTGAGGGCAGGGTCCACCAAGAGACCCAGTACTTC. It is translated as CSVEGRVHQETQYF.

J is TRBJ1-1 and V is TRBV5-6; D is ambiguous. Trimming took 2 bases from V and 5 from J, leaving 13 bases between them. CDR3 length equals 14 residues. The germline V gene encodes CDR1 SGHDT and CDR2 YYEEEE. Here the CDR3 DNA reads TGTGCCAGCAGCTTCTCTGTTGAAGAGACTGAAGCTTTCTTT. As protein: CASSFSVEETEAFF.

The chain recombines TRBV28 with TRBJ1-5; 9 bases are shared with TRBD1. J gave up 7 bases and V 6 bases, and 13 bases lay outside the gene matches. In germline, CDR1 is MDHEN, CDR2 SYDVKM. CDR3 length: 16 residues. CDR3 nucleotide sequence: TGTGCCAGCAGCCTTCTGGGACAGGGTCGGGACCAGCCCCAGCATTTT. Translation gives CASSLLGQGRDQPQHF.

The sample holds one count of this clone. V usage is TRBV18 and J usage is TRBJ1-2; tentatively, D is TRBD1 (6 bases). CDR1 KGHSH and CDR2 LQKENI come from the germline V gene. The CDR3 has 16 residues. Trimming removed 0 bases from V and 3 bases from J, with 14 bases in between. The chain's CDR3 is CASSPPNRASDYGYTF. Written as DNA, the CDR3 is TGTGCCAGCTCACCACCAAACAGGGCGAGCGACTATGGCTACACCTTC.

The rearrangement uses TRBV4-1 and TRBJ2-1, with 8 bases identical to TRBD2. V dropped 1 base and J dropped 0; count of bases not matched to a gene: 5. The CDR3 sequence is 17 residues long. Germline CDR1 reads MGHRA; CDR2 reads YSYEKL. In DNA form, the CDR3 reads TGCGCCAGCAGCCAAGTAGCGGGACGAAGCTCCTACAATGAGCAGTTCTTC. Its translation is CASSQVAGRSSYNEQFF.

The CDR3 DNA reads TGCGCCAGCAGCCCAAACGACAGGGATGGGGCCGGGGAGCTGTTTTTT. Translated, it gives CASSPNDRDGAGELFF. The chain employs TRBV5-1 and TRBJ2-2, with 7 bases aligning to TRBD1. Per germline, CDR1 SGHRS and CDR2 YFSETQ. The CDR3 consists of 16 residues. V lost 4 bases to trimming and J lost 6 bases; unmatched junction nucleotides: 12.

This chain uses TRBV6-2 or TRBV6-3 with TRBJ2-3; D perhaps matches TRBD2 (5 bases). The CDR3 spans 17 residues. With 2 bases removed from V and 2 bases from J, the gap between germline ends came to 17 bases. Germline assignment: CDR1 MNHEY and CDR2 SVGEGT. Written as DNA, the CDR3 is TGTGCCAGCAGTTACCCCCCGCGCGGGCGTTTCACAGATACGCAGTATTTT. Its translation: CASSYPPRGRFTDTQYF.

The rearrangement joins TRBV18 to TRBJ1-2; a possible D gene is TRBD1 (6 bases). Germline CDR1 KGHSH, CDR2 LQKENI. Trimming shortened V by 6 bases and J by 3 bases, and 14 bases separated the two germline ends. The CDR3 has 14 residues. CDR3 nucleotides: TGTGCCAGCTCGCCATCCGGACAGTACTATGGCTACACCTTC. It codes for CASSPSGQYYGYTF.

This sequence joins TRBV5-4 and TRBJ2-1; D might be TRBD2 (6 bases). This CDR3 has 18 residues. Germline values: CDR1 SGHNT, CDR2 YYREEE (reference sequence). V lost 0 bases and J lost 4, with 20 bases in between. The CDR3 nucleotides are TGTGCCAGCAGCTTGGAAGGGACCGGGGAGGCCTATTACAATGAGCAGTTCTTC. This gives the protein CASSLEGTGEAYYNEQFF.

The V gene is TRBV14, the J gene TRBJ2-7; weak D call: TRBD2 (6 bases). The CDR3 spans 15 residues. Germline CDR1 reads SGHDN; CDR2 reads FVKESK. V was pared by 0 bases and J by 5 bases, with 14 bases between. In DNA, the CDR3 is TGTGCCAGCAGCCAAGATCCCGGGAGTCCCCACGAGCAGTACTTC. This translates into CASSQDPGSPHEQYF.

The chain couples TRBV28 to TRBJ2-1; the match to TRBD2 covers 12 bases. Germline values: CDR1 MDHEN, CDR2 SYDVKM. The CDR3 consists of 14 residues. Trimming took 5 bases from V and 8 from J; bases not matched to a gene: 4. In nucleotides, the CDR3 is TGTGCCAGCAGTCCGGGACTAGCGGGTGATGAGCAGTTCTTC. It is translated as CASSPGLAGDEQFF.

The rearrangement uses TRBV3-1 (or the pseudogene TRBV3-2) and TRBJ1-2; perhaps TRBD1 as D (6 bases). Germline loops: CDR1 LGHDT, CDR2 YNNKEL (reference sequence). This CDR3 region has 14 residues. V was clipped by 2 bases and J by 7 bases, with 14 bases between them. CDR3: CASSQTGPEGGYTF. The CDR3 coding sequence is TGTGCCAGCAGCCAAACAGGGCCAGAGGGTGGCTACACCTTC.

The V call is TRBV2, the J call TRBJ1-5; D perhaps matches TRBD1 (5 bases). The length of the CDR3 is 14 residues. Germline CDR1 is SNHLY and CDR2 is FYNNEI. Trimming removed 6 bases from V and 2 bases from J, with 11 bases in between. The CDR3 region is CASRQGGGNQPQHF. DNA for the CDR3: TGTGCCAGCAGGCAGGGCGGCGGCAATCAGCCCCAGCATTTT.

The chain has TRBV6-5 and TRBJ2-3; D might be TRBD2 (5 bases). Germline CDR1 and CDR2: MNHEY and SVGAGI. The CDR3 runs to 15 residues. V lost 6 bases and J lost 3, with 16 bases in between. DNA of the CDR3: TGTGCCAGCAGCCGTTCTCGAGGGAGTACAGATACGCAGTATTTT. Encoded protein: CASSRSRGSTDTQYF.

The CDR3 sequence is CASSTDRGGEKLFF. DNA of the CDR3: TGTGCCAGCAGTACGGACAGGGGGGGTGAAAAACTGTTTTTT. J is TRBJ1-4 and V is TRBV2, with TRBD1 identical over 10 bases. Per the germline V gene, CDR1 is SNHLY and CDR2 is FYNNEI. After removal of 5 bases from V and 7 bases from J, the junction contained 4 bases not matched to a gene. This CDR3 has 14 residues.

The chain couples TRBV5-1 to TRBJ1-1; 7 nucleotides agree with TRBD1. The germline gives CDR1 SGHRS, CDR2 YFSETQ. The CDR3 has 15 amino acids. J was trimmed by 2 bases and V by 3 bases; bases with no gene match: 7. The DNA for the CDR3 is TGCGCCAGCAGCTATACAGGGGTAGATAACACTGAAGCTTTCTTT. Protein sequence: CASSYTGVDNTEAFF.

CDR3 protein: CASSLTGGFGTDTQYF. CDR3 nucleotides: TGCGCCAGCAGCTTAACAGGGGGCTTCGGCACAGATACGCAGTATTTT. The gene calls are TRBV10-2 and TRBJ2-3; TRBD1 matches at 9 bases. Trimming at V came to 6 bases and at J to 1 base, leaving 8 bases not matched to a gene. Germline V gene lookup returns CDR1 WSHSY and CDR2 SAAADI. The CDR3 consists of 16 residues.